This T cell receptor beta chain appears in the sequencing data of a study of CD8 T cells in ankylosing spondylitis. Study-level results: CD8+ disease-linked clones were present at relatively low frequencies in blood. Clones linked to disease were reported to show significant enrichment in matched ankylosing spondylitis synovial fluid.

Quantitative 5'-RACE with molecular barcodes was used to make the TCR beta libraries. TCRdb processed the 5' RACE reads anew with MiXCR; each CDR3 protein has one entry. The top ten hold roughly 4.5% of the sample, which has fewer than 200,000 distinct CDR3 sequences, over 15% seen once. The germline gives CDR1 MGHRA, CDR2 YSYEKL. The CDR3 is made up of 18 amino acids. Losses at the gene ends were 0 bases for V and 4 bases for J; bases not matched to a gene: 10. This clonotype was detected many times. What it binds is unknown. The clonotype originates from a male donor under 35 with ankylosing spondylitis or in good health (not recorded which). The sample consisted of blood, either unsorted or a sorted T cell fraction (not recorded which). The genes are TRBV4-1 and TRBJ1-4, with 8 nucleotides matching TRBD1. This CDR3 is CASSQESAGGAFNEKLFF. The CDR3 DNA sequence: TGCGCCAGCAGCCAAGAAAGCGCAGGGGGCGCCTTTAATGAAAAACTGTTTTTT.